The rows below give T cell receptor beta chains drawn from one sample of a study of shared clonotypes between healthy human individuals. The protocol was immunoSEQ multiplex PCR, while the TCRdb copy is restricted to in-frame clones and leaves out a portion. The sample has roughly 700,000 clones, about 92% seen once; the top ten hold 30% to 40%. Sample: memory CD8+ T cells from PBMCs. The receptors here all came from a young man in good health. Some clones in this sample may be carry-over from other donors' samples. The conserved cysteine and the conserved F or W are not part of the CDR3 here. Each record gives: V gene, clone size, CDR3 protein. Not all rows give a size; the values are once, few, many and, for expanded clones, a class.

>TRBV7-9|-
ASSFGRTAGETQY
>TRBV7-8|-
ASGDSPEVARGELF
>TRBV7-8|-
ASSSRGGGGQETQY
>TRBV29-1|few
SEGSLGGSDEQF
>TRBV7-3|-
ASSRRAASGRLLWGTGELF
>TRBV25-1|-
ASSEYGQGLDTQY
>TRBV5-8|-
ASSFGGEDYEQY
>TRBV2|-
ASLRDPRNIQY
>TRBV5-6|-
ASSSFGANVLT
>TRBV27|-
ASSPLSREAYNEQF
>TRBV19|-
ASRDTRSDQPQH
>TRBV9|-
ASSYPAGVSGNTIY
>TRBV6-5|-
ASSYSMWDGYT
>TRBV2|-
ASSALAGGKINEQF
>TRBV11-2|-
ASSLLVTSNTGELF
>TRBV13|-
ASSIQGNSNQPQH
>TRBV23-1|-
ASSHQGQNNEQF
>TRBV27|-
ASSPPTLYNEQF
>TRBV7-9|-
ASSPGDSLPSYNEQF
>TRBV27|-
ASSLGLPVLNEQF
>TRBV9|many
ASSEEGAQPQH
>TRBV27|-
ASSSGTGASYEQY
>TRBV7-9|-
ASSSITISTDTQY
>TRBV28|-
ASSHRGNTIY
>TRBV5-6|-
ASSLERGTGGLGETQY
>TRBV5-1|once
ASSLIVSGDEAF
>TRBV6-6|-
ASSYGGARTEAF
>TRBV28|-
ASSGGEVSGANVLT
>TRBV14|-
ASSHLSYEQY
>TRBV6-1|-
ASVGTGLYEQY
>TRBV2|once
ASSPLGEGVGETQY
>TRBV4-3|-
ASSQDWGVGSTEAF
>TRBV25-1|-
ASRGGEPPYEQY
>TRBV27|-
ASTLYTGTGELF
>TRBV28|-
ASSILPPYRDGNEQF
>TRBV30|-
AWSYSANEQY
>TRBV2|-
ASRPGYSNQPQH
>TRBV28|-
ASSFGGQGLTYEQY
>TRBV14|once
ASSQGVGVGSYNEQF
>TRBV5-8|-
ASSTTPGGATDTQY
>TRBV13|-
ASSLVQGLAAGGPDTQY
>TRBV5-4|-
ASSGYPATNEKLF
>TRBV7-2|-
ASSRDEGLLTEAF
>TRBV5-5|-
ASSWTEYEQY
>TRBV4-3|once
ASSQGSGLAHEQY